The 23 T cell receptor beta chains below were found in one sample sequenced in a study of cytomegalovirus exposure and HLA in healthy donors. Use of 60 Vbeta and 13 Jbeta primers characterized the PCR. Libraries were prepared by immunoSEQ multiplex PCR; TCRdb keeps only in-frame clonotypes and omits some of them. Among about 140,000 clones listed, roughly 75% were seen once. Specimen: PBMCs. The receptors were gathered from a man aged 35 to 55 in good health and CMV-seronegative.

V is TRBV10-3 and J is TRBJ2-2; tentatively, D is TRBD2 (6 bases). Trimming took 4 bases from V and 1 from J, leaving 13 bases between them. The CDR3 is made up of 16 amino acids. Germline CDR1 ENHRY, CDR2 SYGVKD. CDR3 in DNA: TGTGCCATCAGTGCCGGAGGGGCTGTGAACACCGGGGAGCTGTTTTTT. Protein sequence: CAISAGGAVNTGELFF.

The V and J genes are TRBV18 and TRBJ2-6; TRBD2 is a possible D gene (5 bases). V was trimmed by 4 bases and J by 2 bases, leaving 12 bases between them. The CDR3 totals 16 residues. Germline V gene data show CDR1 as KGHSH and CDR2 as LQKENI. The CDR3 region has the DNA TGTGCCAGCTCACTCCAAAAGGGAGCTGGGGCCAACGTCCTGACTTTC. It is translated as CASSLQKGAGANVLTF.

This chain joins TRBV28 and TRBJ1-2, with D uncertain. Trimming stripped 3 bases from V and 1 base from J, with 6 bases between. The CDR3 sequence is 13 residues long. CDR1 and CDR2 from the germline V gene are MDHEN and SYDVKM. In DNA form, the CDR3 reads TGTGCCAGCAGTTTTACGGGTAACTATGGCTACACCTTC. Protein sequence: CASSFTGNYGYTF.

J is TRBJ1-5 and V is TRBV7-4; 8 positions match TRBD1. Germline values: CDR1 SGHVT, CDR2 SQSDAQ. With 1 base clipped from V and 2 bases from J, the junction kept 13 bases outside the gene matches. The CDR3 spans 19 residues. The CDR3 nucleotides read TGTGCCAGCAGCTTAGTTCGCGGACAGGGAGGCGGTGGCAATCAGCCCCAGCATTTT. As protein: CASSLVRGQGGGGNQPQHF.

V and J are TRBV13 and TRBJ1-6; TRBD1 is a possible D gene (5 bases). This CDR3 is built from 14 residues. Deletions cut 4 bases from V and 7 bases from J, with 11 bases between. Germline V gives CDR1 PRHDT, CDR2 FYEKMQ (reference sequence). The CDR3 spells CASSSDRTNSPLHF. CDR3 nucleotides: TGTGCCAGCAGCTCAGACAGAACCAATTCACCCCTCCACTTT.

The chain's CDR3 is CASSTAGTDTQYF. The CDR3 DNA reads TGTGCCAGCAGTACCGCGGGGACAGATACGCAGTATTTT. V is TRBV6-6 and J is TRBJ2-3, with D possibly matching TRBD2 (6 bases). Per the germline V gene, CDR1 is MNHNY and CDR2 is SVGAGI (reference sequence). Trimming shortened V by 5 bases and J by 3 bases, and 9 bases separated the two germline ends. The CDR3 spans 13 residues.

This chain links TRBV4-1 with TRBJ1-1; no firm D call. Germline values: CDR1 MGHRA, CDR2 YSYEKL. V lost 1 base, J lost 0 bases, and 6 bases lay in between. This CDR3 has 14 residues. CDR3 region: CASSQGHMNTEAFF. In nucleotides, the CDR3 is TGCGCCAGCAGCCAAGGACACATGAACACTGAAGCTTTCTTT.

The chain links TRBV19 to TRBJ2-2, with 7 bases that match TRBD2. The J segment lost 5 bases and the V segment lost 3 bases, leaving 6 bases of the junction unmatched. CDR3 length: 15 amino acids. Germline CDR1 and CDR2: LNHDA and SQIVND (reference sequence). The CDR3 DNA sequence: TGTGCCAGTAGTATCGTCAGCGGGGCAACCGGGGAGCTGTTTTTT. Its protein product is CASSIVSGATGELFF.

The chain recombines TRBV6-1 with TRBJ1-2; TRBD1 aligns across 10 bases. CDR3 length: 15 amino acids. Germline CDR1 MNHNS, CDR2 SASEGT. V shed 3 bases, J shed 5 bases, and the junction held 6 bases outside the gene matches. CDR3 sequence (DNA): TGTGCCAGCAGTGACGGGACAGGGGAATATTATGGCTACACCTTC. This codes for CASSDGTGEYYGYTF.

This clone was seen just once. At one of its ends the junction is not consistent with the germline gene, which may arise from a read error. V gene TRBV5-6 combines with J gene TRBJ1-6, with 8 bases aligning to TRBD1. Germline values: CDR1 SGHDT, CDR2 YYEEEE. The CDR3 is 17 residues long. In DNA, the CDR3 is TGTGCCAGCAGCCCATGGACAGGGACCCATTATAATCCACCCCTCCACTTT. Its protein product is CASSPWTGTHYNPPLHF.

V is TRBV5-1 and J is TRBJ2-3; TRBD2 matches 9 bases. The CDR3 sequence is 16 residues long. CDR1 is SGHRS and CDR2 is YFSETQ in the germline V gene. With V trimmed by 0 bases and J by 4 bases, 6 bases remained unmatched. The CDR3 bases are TGCGCCAGCAGCTTGGCCGCGGGGGGGCCGGCAGATACGCAGTATTTT. Protein sequence: CASSLAAGGPADTQYF.

This clone turned up a few times. This chain connects TRBV2 to TRBJ1-1; 8 bases fit TRBD1. There are 15 residues in the CDR3. CDR1 is SNHLY and CDR2 is FYNNEI in the germline V gene. V gave up 6 bases and J gave up 0 bases; unmatched junction bases: 6. CDR3 bases: TGTGCCAGCAGGGCACAGGGGGGTCTGAACACTGAAGCTTTCTTT. Translating it yields CASRAQGGLNTEAFF.

V usage is TRBV9 and J usage is TRBJ1-3, with TRBD1 as a possible D gene (5 bases). Germline CDR1 and CDR2: SGDLS and YYNGEE. V was clipped by 3 bases and J by 2 bases, with 15 bases between them. The CDR3 loop spans 16 amino acids. This chain's CDR3 is CASSGGAGSPGNTIYF. DNA of the CDR3: TGTGCCAGCAGCGGCGGGGCGGGATCGCCTGGAAACACCATATATTTT. The complete variable domain, with remaining parts taken from reference TRBV9 and TRBJ1-3, reads DSGVTQTPKHLITATGQRVTLRCSPRSGDLSVYWYQQSLDQGLQFLIQYYNGEERAKGNILERFSAQQFPDLHSELNLSSLELGDSALYFCASSGGAGSPGNTIYFGEGSWLTVV.

V usage is TRBV5-4 and J usage is TRBJ2-3; 9 bases fit TRBD2. The V segment lost 7 bases and the J segment 8 bases; nucleotides outside the gene matches: 11. This CDR3 region has 14 residues. CDR1 SGHNT and CDR2 YYREEE come from the germline V gene (reference sequence). The CDR3 reads CASQRGGGDGTQYF. Here the CDR3 DNA reads TGTGCCAGCCAAAGGGGCGGGGGGGATGGTACGCAGTATTTT. Using reference TRBV5-4 and TRBJ2-3 for the parts outside the CDR3, the full variable domain is ETGVTQSPTHLIKTRGQQVTLRCSSQSGHNTVSWYQQALGQGPQFIFQYYREEENGRGNFPPRFSGLQFPNYSSELNVNALELDDSALYLCASQRGGGDGTQYFGPGTRLTVL.

The chain has TRBV5-1 and TRBJ1-3; TRBD1 aligns across 11 bases. J gave up 4 bases and V 4 bases, and 10 bases lay outside the gene matches. The CDR3 contains 17 residues. Germline V gene sequence: CDR1 SGHRS, CDR2 YFSETQ. CDR3 in amino acids: CASSDPGQGGGGNTIYF. The CDR3 DNA is TGCGCCAGCAGCGATCCGGGACAGGGGGGTGGCGGAAACACCATATATTTT.

This clone has more than one count but fewer than ten. The rearrangement links TRBV4-1 to TRBJ2-2; D perhaps matches TRBD2 (6 bases). Germline V gene sequence: CDR1 MGHRA, CDR2 YSYEKL. The CDR3 sequence is 16 residues long. V was clipped by 4 bases and J by 0 bases, with 12 bases between them. The CDR3 nucleotides are TGCGCCAGCAGCCCCCCTTCGGGGGCGAACACCGGGGAGCTGTTTTTT. Encoded protein: CASSPPSGANTGELFF.

J is TRBJ1-2 and V is TRBV7-8, with TRBD1 matching over 11 bases. The junction had 21 bases not matched to a gene; V was cut back by 2 bases and J by 4 bases. Germline loops: CDR1 SGHVS, CDR2 FQNEAQ. The CDR3 covers 21 residues. The CDR3 sequence is CASSLKSLTPPGQGAPYGYTF. The CDR3 DNA follows: TGTGCCAGCAGCTTAAAGTCCCTTACTCCGCCCGGACAGGGGGCGCCCTATGGCTACACCTTC.

This clone came up a few times. This chain links TRBV7-9 with TRBJ1-5; 7 bases match TRBD1. Losses at the gene ends were 5 bases for V and 9 bases for J; bases not matched to a gene: 4. Germline V gives CDR1 SEHNR, CDR2 FQNEAQ (reference sequence). The CDR3 sequence is 12 residues long. CDR3 sequence reads: CASSQGDWPQHF. CDR3 DNA sequence: TGTGCCAGCAGCCAGGGGGATTGGCCCCAGCATTTT.

V usage is TRBV6-6 and J usage is TRBJ1-6; TRBD1 might be the D (5 bases). The CDR3 is made up of 14 amino acids. V gave up 7 bases and J gave up 11 bases, with 18 bases separating them. Germline CDR1 is MNHNY and CDR2 is SVGAGI (reference sequence). CDR3 in DNA: TGTGCCAGCACCCGATCTCTCCAGGGTACACCCCTCCACTTT. Residues: CASTRSLQGTPLHF.

The rearrangement uses TRBV6-1 and TRBJ2-7, with TRBD2 matching over 7 bases. CDR1 and CDR2 (germline): MNHNS, SASEGT. V gave up 4 bases and J gave up 0 bases; unmatched junction bases: 3. The CDR3 is 14 amino acids. The CDR3 DNA sequence: TGTGCCAGCAGTGTTACTAGCGACTCCTACGAGCAGTACTTC. It is translated as CASSVTSDSYEQYF.

The V gene is TRBV18, the J gene TRBJ2-3, with 8 bases aligning to TRBD2. Germline V gene data show CDR1 as KGHSH and CDR2 as LQKENI. J gave up 3 bases and V 1 base, and 6 bases lay outside the gene matches. The CDR3 is made up of 16 amino acids. CDR3: CASSPLGGGSTDTQYF. The CDR3 DNA follows: TGTGCCAGCTCACCACTCGGCGGGGGGTCGACAGATACGCAGTATTTT. Variable domain in full (rest from reference TRBV18 and TRBJ2-3): NAGVMQNPRHLVRRRGQEARLRCSPMKGHSHVYWYRQLPEEGLKFMVYLQKENIIDESGMPKERFSAEFPKEGPSILRIQQVVRGDSAAYFCASSPLGGGSTDTQYFGPGTRLTVL.

The V and J genes are TRBV6-6 and TRBJ2-2; D call uncertain. The germline V gene encodes CDR1 MNHNY and CDR2 SVGAGI (reference sequence). Trimming shortened V by 5 bases and J by 4 bases, and 8 bases separated the two germline ends. There are 13 residues in the CDR3. As DNA, the CDR3 is TGTGCCAGCAGTAGCTATTTCACCGGGGAGCTGTTTTTT. Translated, it gives CASSSYFTGELFF.

The rearrangement joins TRBV2 to TRBJ1-4; 11 bases match TRBD1. Germline assignment: CDR1 SNHLY and CDR2 FYNNEI. This CDR3 comprises 14 residues. Trimming removed 7 bases from V and 10 bases from J; junction bases left unmatched: 8. CDR3 region: CASKEDRGPGKLFF. As DNA, the CDR3 is TGTGCCAGCAAGGAGGACAGGGGGCCAGGAAAACTGTTTTTT.